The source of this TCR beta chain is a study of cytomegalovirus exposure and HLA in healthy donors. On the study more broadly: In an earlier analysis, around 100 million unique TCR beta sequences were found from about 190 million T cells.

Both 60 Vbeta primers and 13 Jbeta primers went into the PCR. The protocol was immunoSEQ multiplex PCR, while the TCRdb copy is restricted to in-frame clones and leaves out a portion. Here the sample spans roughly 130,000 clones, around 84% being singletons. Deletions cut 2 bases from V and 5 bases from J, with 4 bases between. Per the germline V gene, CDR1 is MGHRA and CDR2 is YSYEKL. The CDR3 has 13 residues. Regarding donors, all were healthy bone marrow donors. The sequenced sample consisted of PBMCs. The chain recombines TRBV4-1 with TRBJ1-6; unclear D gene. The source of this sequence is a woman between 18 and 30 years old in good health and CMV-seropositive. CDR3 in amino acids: CASSQSDNSPLHF. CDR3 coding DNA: TGCGCCAGCAGCCAATCAGATAATTCACCCCTCCACTTT.